This is a list of T cell receptor beta chains from one sample in a study of T cells after yellow fever vaccination. TCRdb ran MiXCR on the 5' RACE reads and lists one entry per CDR3 protein. The sample records 100,000 or so distinct CDR3 sequences, about 8.2% being singletons. The material sequenced was CD8+ T cells not binding an NS4B(214-222) dextramer, sorted from PBMCs, taken around 15 days after the first yellow fever vaccination. These receptors all stem from a man younger than 35 who received the YFV17D yellow fever vaccine. Each CDR3 is given with its conserved first and last residue. Each record gives: CDR3 protein, CDR3 DNA, clone size, D gene, J gene, V gene. The D gene is left open where the match is weak. Not every row has a clone size; where given, it reads once, few, many or a size class.

cdr3_aa: CASSLTGGPGETQYF; cdr3_nt: TGTGCCAGCAGCTTAACGGGGGGTCCCGGGGAGACCCAGTACTTC; clone_size: -; d_call: -; j_call: TRBJ2-5; v_call: TRBV7-3
cdr3_aa: CSARDAAGAYNEQFF; cdr3_nt: TGCAGTGCTAGAGACGCAGCGGGGGCCTACAATGAGCAGTTCTTC; clone_size: few; d_call: TRBD2; j_call: TRBJ2-1; v_call: TRBV20-1
cdr3_aa: CASSPEAGAVNEAFF; cdr3_nt: TGCGCCAGCAGCCCAGAGGCAGGGGCCGTGAATGAAGCTTTCTTT; clone_size: -; d_call: -; j_call: TRBJ1-1; v_call: TRBV4-1
cdr3_aa: CASSLQSYNEQFF; cdr3_nt: TGCGCCAGCAGCTTACAGAGCTACAATGAGCAGTTCTTC; clone_size: many; d_call: -; j_call: TRBJ2-1; v_call: TRBV5-1
cdr3_aa: CASSRGPTINEKLFF; cdr3_nt: TGCGCCAGCAGCCGAGGCCCGACGATTAATGAAAAACTGTTTTTT; clone_size: -; d_call: -; j_call: TRBJ1-4; v_call: TRBV4-1
cdr3_aa: CASSTGNHNTEAFF; cdr3_nt: TGCGCCAGCAGCACAGGGAACCACAACACTGAAGCTTTCTTT; clone_size: few; d_call: -; j_call: TRBJ1-1; v_call: TRBV4-3
cdr3_aa: CSATGLAGGVQETQYF; cdr3_nt: TGCAGTGCGACCGGACTAGCGGGGGGAGTCCAAGAGACCCAGTACTTC; clone_size: -; d_call: TRBD2; j_call: TRBJ2-5; v_call: TRBV20-1
cdr3_aa: CASSLEGSTDTQYF; cdr3_nt: TGTGCCAGCAGCTTAGAGGGGAGTACAGATACGCAGTATTTT; clone_size: few; d_call: -; j_call: TRBJ2-3; v_call: TRBV11-3
cdr3_aa: CASSSLLVSYNEQFF; cdr3_nt: TGTGCCAGCAGCTCCCTTCTAGTGTCCTACAATGAGCAGTTCTTC; clone_size: many; d_call: -; j_call: TRBJ2-1; v_call: TRBV12-3/TRBV12-4
cdr3_aa: CASRNEGVETFF; cdr3_nt: TGTGCCAGCAGAAACGAGGGGGTAGAGACTTTCTTT; clone_size: -; d_call: -; j_call: TRBJ1-1; v_call: TRBV6-6
cdr3_aa: CASSQERAGVTAFF; cdr3_nt: TGCGCCAGCAGCCAAGAGAGGGCCGGGGTTACGGCTTTCTTT; clone_size: many; d_call: -; j_call: TRBJ1-1; v_call: TRBV4-1
cdr3_aa: CASSLYRGEQYF; cdr3_nt: TGTGCCAGCAGCTTATACCGGGGGGAGCAGTACTTC; clone_size: -; d_call: -; j_call: TRBJ2-7; v_call: TRBV7-9
cdr3_aa: CASSPQGYLFSGANVLTF; cdr3_nt: TGTGCCAGCAGCCCACAGGGATACCTGTTTTCTGGGGCCAACGTCCTGACTTTC; clone_size: few; d_call: -; j_call: TRBJ2-6; v_call: TRBV13
cdr3_aa: CASGTRTMGPYNEQFF; cdr3_nt: TGTGCTAGTGGTACCCGGACTATGGGCCCCTACAATGAGCAGTTCTTC; clone_size: -; d_call: -; j_call: TRBJ2-1; v_call: TRBV12-5
cdr3_aa: CASSRTGTGGPFYNEQFF; cdr3_nt: TGTGCCAGCAGCCGGACCGGGACAGGGGGCCCGTTCTACAATGAGCAGTTCTTC; clone_size: -; d_call: TRBD1; j_call: TRBJ2-1; v_call: TRBV27
cdr3_aa: CASVRGGKGNEQYF; cdr3_nt: TGTGCCAGCGTACGGGGGGGAAAAGGCAACGAGCAGTACTTC; clone_size: -; d_call: TRBD2; j_call: TRBJ2-7; v_call: TRBV12-3/TRBV12-4
cdr3_aa: CASSEQGQTMNTEAFF; cdr3_nt: TGTGCCAGCAGTGAACAGGGGCAGACTATGAACACTGAAGCTTTCTTT; clone_size: few; d_call: -; j_call: TRBJ1-1; v_call: TRBV6-1
cdr3_aa: CASSSTAGAYTRNEQFF; cdr3_nt: TGCGCCAGCAGCTCTACAGCGGGGGCCTATACCCGAAATGAGCAGTTCTTC; clone_size: -; d_call: TRBD2; j_call: TRBJ2-1; v_call: TRBV5-1
cdr3_aa: CATSREAGGFNEQFF; cdr3_nt: TGTGCCACCAGCAGAGAAGCGGGGGGGTTCAATGAGCAGTTCTTC; clone_size: -; d_call: TRBD2; j_call: TRBJ2-1; v_call: TRBV15
cdr3_aa: CASTLAVGEEQFF; cdr3_nt: TGTGCTAGCACCCTAGCGGTGGGGGAGGAGCAGTTCTTC; clone_size: few; d_call: TRBD2; j_call: TRBJ2-1; v_call: TRBV7-7
cdr3_aa: CASSSTPLSNQPQHF; cdr3_nt: TGTGCCAGCAGCTCGACCCCACTAAGCAATCAGCCCCAGCATTTT; clone_size: -; d_call: -; j_call: TRBJ1-5; v_call: TRBV6-1
cdr3_aa: CASSFDGGSGANVLTF; cdr3_nt: TGTGCCAGCAGTTTTGACGGGGGCTCTGGGGCCAACGTCCTGACTTTC; clone_size: few; d_call: -; j_call: TRBJ2-6; v_call: TRBV7-9
cdr3_aa: CSARGLGTGGHQPQHF; cdr3_nt: TGCAGTGCTAGAGGGCTCGGGACAGGGGGACATCAGCCCCAGCATTTT; clone_size: few; d_call: TRBD1; j_call: TRBJ1-5; v_call: TRBV20-1
cdr3_aa: CSARWDTQYF; cdr3_nt: TGCAGTGCTAGATGGGATACGCAGTATTTT; clone_size: -; d_call: -; j_call: TRBJ2-3; v_call: TRBV20-1